Given below is one T cell receptor (beta chain) in context. Its antigen is unidentified. Unrecorded immune exposures were likely, despite nominal health at sampling. This specimen comes from a study of cytomegalovirus exposure and HLA in healthy donors. About the study: About 79 million unique TCRs from HLA-typed donors were held in an early data release.

The study, taken as a whole, reports: Data from an earlier analysis indicated that most TCR beta V segments were productive either about 87% or about 30% of the time.

The V and J ends lost 5 bases and 5 bases respectively, with 15 bases between them. CDR1 SEHNR and CDR2 FQNEAQ come from the germline V gene (reference sequence). This CDR3 has 14 amino acids. Both 60 Vbeta primers and 13 Jbeta primers went into the PCR. The method was immunoSEQ multiplex PCR; TCRdb's version includes in-frame clones alone and lacks a portion of them. The sample records roughly 140,000 clones, about 86% being singletons. The sequenced sample was PBMCs. This receptor was obtained from a man between 35 and 55 years old in good health and CMV-seropositive. The chain recombines TRBV7-9 with TRBJ1-1; no firm D call. CDR3 protein: CASSHRGVRTEAFF. The CDR3 region has the DNA TGTGCCAGCAGCCACCGAGGAGTTCGGACTGAAGCTTTCTTT. The entire variable domain, with the rest obtained from reference TRBV7-9 and TRBJ1-1, is as follows: DTGVSQNPRHKITKRGQNVTFRCDPISEHNRLYWYRQTLGQGPEFLTYFQNEAQLEKSRLLSDRFSAERPKGSFSTLEIQRTEQGDSAMYLCASSHRGVRTEAFFGQGTRLTVV.